This section outlines one TCR beta chain sequence together with its context. TCRdb's table, derived via immunoSEQ multiplex PCR, lists solely in-frame clones and lacks some. The sample records approximately 70,000 clones, approximately 80% being singletons. The sample is drawn from a study of control samples from healthy donors and cancer patients. The CDR3 runs to 14 residues. J lost 2 bases, V lost 3 bases, and 0 bases had no gene match. Per germline, CDR1 LNHDA and CDR2 SQIVND (reference sequence). This chain links TRBV19 with TRBJ2-1; 8 bases align to TRBD2. The clonotype comes from a man aged 45-65 years in good health. Sequencing used blood. The CDR3 reads CASSISGAYNEQFF. The CDR3, as DNA: TGTGCCAGTAGTATTAGCGGGGCCTACAATGAGCAGTTCTTC.